Listed below are T cell receptor beta chains from one sample, sequenced in a study of tumor-infiltrating lymphocytes in primary liver carcinoma. TCRdb used MiXCR to reprocess the multiplex PCR reads, holding one entry per CDR3 protein. Here the sample spans approximately 310,000 distinct CDR3 sequences, more than 55% being singletons. The sequencing sample was made of peripheral blood. Receptors originate from a man between 40 and 49 years old with primary liver carcinoma and hepatitis B virus infection. Each CDR3 is given with its conserved first and last residue. D genes are given only for firm matches. Size tells how often a clone was seen (once, few, many) or the class of an expanded clone, and some rows leave it out.

clone size: -
V gene: TRBV11-2
J gene: TRBJ1-6
CDR3 length: 14
D gene: -
CDR3 DNA: TGTGCCAGCGGCTTAGTAACGGGGAATCCACCCCTCCACTTT
CDR3 protein: CASGLVTGNPPLHF

clone size: many
V gene: TRBV6-1
J gene: TRBJ2-5
CDR3 length: 18
D gene: TRBD2
CDR3 DNA: TGTGCCAGCCTTTCCCCCGGGACTAGCGGGAGGCCGGTAGAGACCCAGTACTTC
CDR3 protein: CASLSPGTSGRPVETQYF

clone size: -
V gene: TRBV11-2
J gene: TRBJ2-7
CDR3 length: 14
D gene: TRBD2
CDR3 DNA: TGTGCCAGCAGCCAAAGACTAGCGGGATTCGAGCAATACTTC
CDR3 protein: CASSQRLAGFEQYF

clone size: -
V gene: TRBV5-6
J gene: TRBJ2-2
CDR3 length: 19
D gene: TRBD1
CDR3 DNA: TGTGCCTGCAGCGGGGACCGGGACAGGGGGTTATCGAACACCGGGGAGCTGTTTTTT
CDR3 protein: CACSGDRDRGLSNTGELFF

clone size: -
V gene: TRBV4-1
J gene: TRBJ2-2
CDR3 length: 12
D gene: -
CDR3 DNA: TGCGCCAGCTGCCCGCTTACCGGGGAGCTGTTTTTT
CDR3 protein: CASCPLTGELFF

clone size: -
V gene: TRBV30
J gene: TRBJ1-3
CDR3 length: 16
D gene: -
CDR3 DNA: TGTGCCTGGTCCTCGTGGGGGATGGTCTCTGGAAACACCATATATTTT
CDR3 protein: CAWSSWGMVSGNTIYF

clone size: -
V gene: TRBV29-1
J gene: TRBJ2-7
CDR3 length: 11
D gene: -
CDR3 DNA: TGCAGCGTTAAAGTATCCTACGAGCAGTACTTC
CDR3 protein: CSVKVSYEQYF

clone size: -
V gene: TRBV7-8
J gene: TRBJ2-3
CDR3 length: 15
D gene: -
CDR3 DNA: TGTGCCAGCAGCCTCAATATTCCTTCCACAGATACGCATTATTTT
CDR3 protein: CASSLNIPSTDTHYF

clone size: -
V gene: TRBV4-3
J gene: TRBJ2-5
CDR3 length: 15
D gene: TRBD1
CDR3 DNA: TGCGCCGGCAGCCGAGGGACAGGGGAGGTAGAGACCCAGTACTTC
CDR3 protein: CAGSRGTGEVETQYF

clone size: -
V gene: TRBV12-5
J gene: TRBJ2-1
CDR3 length: 16
D gene: TRBD2
CDR3 DNA: TGTGCTAATGGCCCAGGACTAGCGGGAGATCGCAATGAACAGTTCTTC
CDR3 protein: CANGPGLAGDRNEQFF

clone size: many
V gene: TRBV6-1
J gene: TRBJ2-1
CDR3 length: 15
D gene: TRBD1
CDR3 DNA: TGTGCCAGCAGTGAACAGGGGGCGGCCTACAATGAGCAGTTCTTC
CDR3 protein: CASSEQGAAYNEQFF

clone size: many
V gene: TRBV29-1
J gene: TRBJ2-1
CDR3 length: 14
D gene: TRBD2
CDR3 DNA: TGCAGCGTTGCGGAGACTAGCGGGATCTATGAGCAGTTCTTC
CDR3 protein: CSVAETSGIYEQFF

clone size: few
V gene: TRBV24-1
J gene: TRBJ2-7
CDR3 length: 13
D gene: -
CDR3 DNA: TGTGCCACCAGTGATGGGAGCTCCTACGAGCAGTACTTC
CDR3 protein: CATSDGSSYEQYF

clone size: -
V gene: TRBV28
J gene: TRBJ2-3
CDR3 length: 14
D gene: -
CDR3 DNA: TGTGCCAGCATCGCCCAGGACGGAACAGATACGCAGTATTTT
CDR3 protein: CASIAQDGTDTQYF

clone size: once
V gene: TRBV6-6
J gene: TRBJ2-5
CDR3 length: 16
D gene: -
CDR3 DNA: TGTGCCAGCAGTATCCGGGATAGGTGTACCCAAGAGACCCAGTACTTC
CDR3 protein: CASSIRDRCTQETQYF

clone size: many
V gene: TRBV12-3/TRBV12-4
J gene: TRBJ2-7
CDR3 length: 14
D gene: -
CDR3 DNA: TGTGCCAGCAGTGCCTCCGGGACTGAATACGAGCAGTACTTC
CDR3 protein: CASSASGTEYEQYF

clone size: -
V gene: TRBV7-2
J gene: TRBJ2-7
CDR3 length: 14
D gene: -
CDR3 DNA: TGTGCCAGCAGTCGGGACCAGTATTCCTACGAGCAGTACTTC
CDR3 protein: CASSRDQYSYEQYF

clone size: many
V gene: TRBV12-3/TRBV12-4
J gene: TRBJ2-1
CDR3 length: 18
D gene: TRBD2
CDR3 DNA: TGTGCCAGCAGACCCCCACTAGCGGGGATTATTCTAGACAATGAGCAGTTCTTC
CDR3 protein: CASRPPLAGIILDNEQFF

clone size: many
V gene: TRBV29-1
J gene: TRBJ1-6
CDR3 length: 13
D gene: -
CDR3 DNA: TGCAGCGCCCAGGGAGGTACAAATTCACCCCTCCACTTT
CDR3 protein: CSAQGGTNSPLHF

clone size: many
V gene: TRBV10-3
J gene: TRBJ1-2
CDR3 length: 17
D gene: -
CDR3 DNA: TGTGCCATCAGTCCGGGGACCGCTATATATCCTAACTATGGCTACACCTTC
CDR3 protein: CAISPGTAIYPNYGYTF

clone size: -
V gene: TRBV11-2
J gene: TRBJ1-6
CDR3 length: 14
D gene: -
CDR3 DNA: TGTGCCAGCAACCGGGACCGGGGTCCTCCCCCCCTCCACTTT
CDR3 protein: CASNRDRGPPPLHF